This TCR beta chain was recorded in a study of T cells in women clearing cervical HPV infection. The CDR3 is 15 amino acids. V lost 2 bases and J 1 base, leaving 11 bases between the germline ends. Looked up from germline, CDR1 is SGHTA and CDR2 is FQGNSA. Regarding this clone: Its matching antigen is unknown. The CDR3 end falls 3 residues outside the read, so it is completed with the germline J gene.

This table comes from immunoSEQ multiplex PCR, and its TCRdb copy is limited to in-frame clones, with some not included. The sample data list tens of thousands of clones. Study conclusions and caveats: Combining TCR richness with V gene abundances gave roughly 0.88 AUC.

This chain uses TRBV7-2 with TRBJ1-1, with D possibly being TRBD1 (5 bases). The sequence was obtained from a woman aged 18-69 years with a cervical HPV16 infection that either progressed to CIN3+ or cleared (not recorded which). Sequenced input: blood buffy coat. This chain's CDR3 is CASSLQGSGNTEAFF. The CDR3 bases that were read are TGTGCCAGCAGCTTACAGGGTTCAGGGAACACTGAA.